The source of this T cell receptor (beta chain) is a study of shared clonotypes between healthy human individuals. Study conclusions and caveats: Non-shared clonotypes had lower generation probabilities than clonotypes shared by all four sorted-subset donors.

Clones were sequenced by immunoSEQ multiplex PCR, and TCRdb holds only the in-frame ones, with some missing. Here the sample spans under 2,500,000 clones, 95% being singletons. A word on this clone: Antigen: not known.

There are 14 residues in the CDR3. Per the germline V gene, CDR1 is LNHDA and CDR2 is SQIVND (reference sequence). Deletions cut 1 base from V and 4 bases from J, with 10 bases between. Source material: naive CD4+ T cells sorted from blood. Specified subset: CD45RA+ positively selected. The sequence came from a man between 18 and 35 years old in good health. This sequence joins TRBV19 and TRBJ1-2; maybe TRBD1 (6 bases). CDR3 DNA sequence: TGTGCCAGTAGTATAGTGGGGGCAATCTATGGCTACACCTTC. Amino acid sequence: CASSIVGAIYGYTF.